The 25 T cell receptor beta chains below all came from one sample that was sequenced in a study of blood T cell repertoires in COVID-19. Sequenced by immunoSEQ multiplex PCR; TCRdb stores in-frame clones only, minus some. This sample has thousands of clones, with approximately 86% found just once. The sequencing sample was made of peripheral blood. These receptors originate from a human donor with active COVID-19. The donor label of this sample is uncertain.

The CDR3 DNA reads TGTGCCAGCAGCTTAAGGACTAGCGGGATATCCGGGGAGCTGTTTTTT. It is translated as CASSLRTSGISGELFF. V and J are TRBV7-2 and TRBJ2-2, with 12 bases fitting TRBD2. CDR3 size: 16 residues. Germline trimming cut 2 bases from V and 6 bases from J; bases unmatched to any gene: 4. The germline V gene encodes CDR1 SGHTA and CDR2 FQGNSA.

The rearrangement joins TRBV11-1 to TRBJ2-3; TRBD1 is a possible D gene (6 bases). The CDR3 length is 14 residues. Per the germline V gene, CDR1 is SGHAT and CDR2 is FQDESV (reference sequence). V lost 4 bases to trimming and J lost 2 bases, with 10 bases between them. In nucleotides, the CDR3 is TGTGCCAGCAGCTCCCGGGACAACACAGATACGCAGTATTTT. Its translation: CASSSRDNTDTQYF.

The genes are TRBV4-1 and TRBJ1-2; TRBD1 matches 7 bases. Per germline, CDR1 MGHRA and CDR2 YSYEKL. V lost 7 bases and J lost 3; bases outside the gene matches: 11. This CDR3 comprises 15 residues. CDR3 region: CASNARQGAYYGYTF. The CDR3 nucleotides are TGCGCCAGCAACGCTAGACAGGGTGCCTACTATGGCTACACCTTC.

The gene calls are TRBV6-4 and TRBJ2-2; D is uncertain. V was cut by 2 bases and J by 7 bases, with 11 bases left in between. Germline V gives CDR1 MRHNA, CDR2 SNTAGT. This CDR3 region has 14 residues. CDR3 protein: CASSDQWLRGELFF. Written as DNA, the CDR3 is TGTGCCAGCAGTGACCAGTGGCTCCGCGGGGAGCTGTTTTTT.

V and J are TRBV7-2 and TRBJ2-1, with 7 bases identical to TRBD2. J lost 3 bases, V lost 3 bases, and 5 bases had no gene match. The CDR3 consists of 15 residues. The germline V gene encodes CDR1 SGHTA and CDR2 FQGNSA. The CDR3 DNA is TGTGCCAGCAGCTTTCAGGCGGGGGTCTACAATGAGCAGTTCTTC. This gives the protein CASSFQAGVYNEQFF.

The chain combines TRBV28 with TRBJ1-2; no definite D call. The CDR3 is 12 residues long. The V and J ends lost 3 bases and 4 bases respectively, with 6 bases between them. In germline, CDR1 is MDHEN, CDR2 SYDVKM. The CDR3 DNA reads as TGTGCCAGCAGTTTGTCGGGCTATGGCTACACCTTC. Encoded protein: CASSLSGYGYTF.

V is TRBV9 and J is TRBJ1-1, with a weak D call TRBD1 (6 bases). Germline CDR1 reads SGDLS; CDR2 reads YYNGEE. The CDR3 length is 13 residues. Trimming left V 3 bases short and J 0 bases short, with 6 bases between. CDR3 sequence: CASSGQVNTEAFF. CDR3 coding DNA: TGTGCCAGCAGCGGACAGGTGAACACTGAAGCTTTCTTT.

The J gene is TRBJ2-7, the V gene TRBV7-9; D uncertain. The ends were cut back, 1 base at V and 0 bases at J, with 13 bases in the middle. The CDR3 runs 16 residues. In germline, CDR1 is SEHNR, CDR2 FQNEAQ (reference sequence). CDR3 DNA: TGTGCCAGCAGCTTAGGCCATCGCCGGAGCTCCTACGAGCAGTACTTC. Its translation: CASSLGHRRSSYEQYF.

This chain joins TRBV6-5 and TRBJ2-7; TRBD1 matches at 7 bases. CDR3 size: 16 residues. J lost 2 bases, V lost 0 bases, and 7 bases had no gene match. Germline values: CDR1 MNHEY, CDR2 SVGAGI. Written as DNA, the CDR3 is TGTGCCAGCAGTTACTCGAACCCGGACAGGACCTACGAGCAGTACGTC. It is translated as CASSYSNPDRTYEQYV.

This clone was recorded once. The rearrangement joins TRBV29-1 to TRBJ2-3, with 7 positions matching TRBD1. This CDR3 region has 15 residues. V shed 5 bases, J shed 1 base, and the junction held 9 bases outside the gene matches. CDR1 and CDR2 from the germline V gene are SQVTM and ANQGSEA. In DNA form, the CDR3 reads TGCAGCGTTCCGAGGGGGCATTCGCGCACAGATACGCAGTATTTT. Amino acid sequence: CSVPRGHSRTDTQYF.

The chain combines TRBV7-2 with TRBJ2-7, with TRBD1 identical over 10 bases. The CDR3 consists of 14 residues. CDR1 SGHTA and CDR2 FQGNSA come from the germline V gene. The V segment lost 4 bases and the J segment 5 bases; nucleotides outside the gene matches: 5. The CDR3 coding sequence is TGTGCCAGCAGCTCCGGGACAGGGGCCAACGAGCAGTACTTC. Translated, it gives CASSSGTGANEQYF.

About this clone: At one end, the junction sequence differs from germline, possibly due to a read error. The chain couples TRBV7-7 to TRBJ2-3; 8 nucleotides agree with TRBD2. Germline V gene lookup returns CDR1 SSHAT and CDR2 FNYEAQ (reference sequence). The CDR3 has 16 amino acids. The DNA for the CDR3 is TGTGCTAGCAGCTTAGGAGCGGGGGCCGACACAGATACGCAGTATTTT. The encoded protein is CASSLGAGADTDTQYF.

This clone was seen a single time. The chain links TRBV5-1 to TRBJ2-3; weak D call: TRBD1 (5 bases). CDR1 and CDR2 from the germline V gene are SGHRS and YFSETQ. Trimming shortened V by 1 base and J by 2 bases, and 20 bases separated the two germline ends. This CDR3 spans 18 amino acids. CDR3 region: CASSLLVSGHQNTDTQYF. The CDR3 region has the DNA TGCGCCAGCAGCTTGTTGGTTTCCGGACACCAGAACACAGATACGCAGTATTTT. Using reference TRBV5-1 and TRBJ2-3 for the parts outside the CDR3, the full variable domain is KAGVTQTPRYLIKTRGQQVTLSCSPISGHRSVSWYQQTPGQGLQFLFEYFSETQRNKGNFPGRFSGRQFSNSRSEMNVSTLELGDSALYLCASSLLVSGHQNTDTQYFGPGTRLTVL.

Here the CDR3 reads CAIRGGQDHYEQYF. The DNA of the CDR3 is TGTGCCATCAGGGGGGGACAGGATCATTACGAGCAGTACTTC. The chain recombines TRBV10-3 with TRBJ2-7; 8 positions match TRBD1. V dropped 6 bases and J dropped 4; count of bases not matched to a gene: 8. The CDR3 consists of 14 residues. Germline CDR1 and CDR2: ENHRY and SYGVKD.

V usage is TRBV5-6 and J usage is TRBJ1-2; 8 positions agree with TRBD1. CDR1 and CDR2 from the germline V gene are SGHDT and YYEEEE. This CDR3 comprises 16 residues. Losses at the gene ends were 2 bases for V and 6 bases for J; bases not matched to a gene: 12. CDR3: CASSFGQGAPGDGYTF. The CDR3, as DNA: TGTGCCAGCAGCTTCGGCCAGGGGGCGCCTGGGGATGGCTACACCTTC. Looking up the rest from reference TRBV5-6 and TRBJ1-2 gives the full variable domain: DAGVTQSPTHLIKTRGQQVTLRCSPKSGHDTVSWYQQALGQGPQFIFQYYEEEERQRGNFPDRFSGHQFPNYSSELNVNALLLGDSALYLCASSFGQGAPGDGYTFGSGTRLTVV.

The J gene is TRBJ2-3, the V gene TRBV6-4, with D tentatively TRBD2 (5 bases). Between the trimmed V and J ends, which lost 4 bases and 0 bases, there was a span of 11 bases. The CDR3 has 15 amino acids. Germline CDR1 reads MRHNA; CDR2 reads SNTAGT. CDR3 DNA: TGTGCCAGCAGTGTAACAGCGGCTAGCACAGATACGCAGTATTTT. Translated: CASSVTAASTDTQYF.

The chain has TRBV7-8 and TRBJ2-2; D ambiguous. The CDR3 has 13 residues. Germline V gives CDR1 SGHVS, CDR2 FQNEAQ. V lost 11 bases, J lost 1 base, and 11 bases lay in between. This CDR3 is CARLELNTGELFF. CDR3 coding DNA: TGTGCCCGCCTGGAGTTGAACACCGGGGAGCTGTTTTTT. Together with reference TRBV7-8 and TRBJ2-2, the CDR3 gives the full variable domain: GAGVSQSPRYKVAKRGQDVALRCDPISGHVSLFWYQQALGQGPEFLTYFQNEAQLDKSGLPSDRFFAERPEGSVSTLKIQRTQQEDSAVYLCARLELNTGELFFGEGSRLTVL.

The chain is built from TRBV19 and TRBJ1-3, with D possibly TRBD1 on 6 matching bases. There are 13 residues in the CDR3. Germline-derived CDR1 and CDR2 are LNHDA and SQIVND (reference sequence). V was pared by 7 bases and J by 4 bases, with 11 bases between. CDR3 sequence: CASTRDNGNTIYF. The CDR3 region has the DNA TGTGCCAGTACCCGGGACAACGGAAACACCATATATTTT.

The CDR3 DNA sequence: TGTGCCAGTTCCCGGGACAGGGTCACAGATACGCAGTATTTT. Encoded protein: CASSRDRVTDTQYF. This chain uses TRBV19 with TRBJ2-3, with 9 positions matching TRBD1. The CDR3 extends over 14 amino acids. Trimming at V came to 8 bases and at J to 2 bases, leaving 5 bases not matched to a gene. Germline V CDR1 and CDR2: LNHDA, SQIVND (reference sequence).

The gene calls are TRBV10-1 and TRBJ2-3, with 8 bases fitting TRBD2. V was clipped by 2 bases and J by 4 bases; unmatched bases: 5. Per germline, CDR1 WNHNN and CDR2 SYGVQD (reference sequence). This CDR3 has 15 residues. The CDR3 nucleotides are TGCGCCAGCAGTGAGAAACGGGGGGGGGCAGATACGCAGTATTTT. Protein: CASSEKRGGADTQYF.

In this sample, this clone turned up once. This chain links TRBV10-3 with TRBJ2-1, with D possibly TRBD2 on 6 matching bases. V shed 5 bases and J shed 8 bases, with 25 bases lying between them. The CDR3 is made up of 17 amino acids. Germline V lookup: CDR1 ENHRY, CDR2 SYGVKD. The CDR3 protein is CAISNSWRAVETYEQFF. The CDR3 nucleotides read TGTGCCATCAGTAACTCTTGGAGGGCCGTAGAAACCTATGAGCAGTTCTTC.

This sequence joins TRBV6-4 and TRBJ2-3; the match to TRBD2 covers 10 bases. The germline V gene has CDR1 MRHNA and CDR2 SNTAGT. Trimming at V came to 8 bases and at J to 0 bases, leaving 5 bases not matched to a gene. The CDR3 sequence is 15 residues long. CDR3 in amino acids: CASSLTSGSTDTQYF. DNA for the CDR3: TGTGCCAGCTCACTGACTAGCGGGAGCACAGATACGCAGTATTTT.

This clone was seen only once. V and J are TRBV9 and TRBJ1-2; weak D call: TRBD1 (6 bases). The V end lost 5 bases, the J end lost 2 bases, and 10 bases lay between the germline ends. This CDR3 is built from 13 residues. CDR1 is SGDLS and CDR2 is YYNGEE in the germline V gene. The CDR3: CASREQGNYGYTF. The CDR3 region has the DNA TGTGCCAGCAGGGAACAGGGAAACTATGGCTACACCTTC. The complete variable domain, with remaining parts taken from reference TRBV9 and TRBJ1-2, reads DSGVTQTPKHLITATGQRVTLRCSPRSGDLSVYWYQQSLDQGLQFLIQYYNGEERAKGNILERFSAQQFPDLHSELNLSSLELGDSALYFCASREQGNYGYTFGSGTRLTVV.

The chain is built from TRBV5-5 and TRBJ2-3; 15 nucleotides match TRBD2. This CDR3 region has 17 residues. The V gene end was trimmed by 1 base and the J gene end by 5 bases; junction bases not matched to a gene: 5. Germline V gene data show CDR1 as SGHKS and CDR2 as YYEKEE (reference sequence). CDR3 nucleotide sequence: TGTGCCAGCAGCTTGCCGGGACTAGCGGGGGGAGGAGATACGCAGTATTTT. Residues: CASSLPGLAGGGDTQYF.

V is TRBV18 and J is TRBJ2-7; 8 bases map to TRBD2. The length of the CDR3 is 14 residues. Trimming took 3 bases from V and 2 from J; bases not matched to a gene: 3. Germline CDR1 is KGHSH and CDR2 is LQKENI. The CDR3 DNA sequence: TGTGCCAGCTCACCCTCGGGGGGGCCCTACGAGCAGTACTTC. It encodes CASSPSGGPYEQYF.